The rows below give T cell receptor beta chains drawn from one sample of a study of blood T cell repertoires in COVID-19. This table comes from immunoSEQ multiplex PCR, and its TCRdb copy is limited to in-frame clones, with some not included. The sample records more than 85,000 clones, 70% to 85% being singletons. Sequencing was performed on peripheral blood. The receptors were gathered from a man between 70 and 80 years old with acute or convalescent COVID-19. Each CDR3 is given with its conserved first and last residue. Each record gives: D gene, J gene, V gene, clone size, CDR3 DNA, CDR3 protein. A D gene is named only where the DNA matches it firmly. Part of the rows lack a size; the others show once, few, many or a class for expanded clones.

d_gene: TRBD1; j_gene: TRBJ1-1; v_gene: TRBV5-4; abundance: .; CDR3nt: TGTGCCAGCAGCTTGTACCGGGACAGGGCCTTTGAAGCTTTCTTT; CDR3aa: CASSLYRDRAFEAFF
d_gene: .; j_gene: TRBJ1-4; v_gene: TRBV7-2; abundance: .; CDR3nt: TGTGCCAGCAGCTTATCCGGCAGGGGTAATGAAAAACTGTTTTTT; CDR3aa: CASSLSGRGNEKLFF
d_gene: TRBD1; j_gene: TRBJ1-6; v_gene: TRBV9; abundance: .; CDR3nt: TGTGCCAGCAGCGCTGGACAGGGAGCCAATAATTCACCCCTCCACTTT; CDR3aa: CASSAGQGANNSPLHF
d_gene: .; j_gene: TRBJ1-2; v_gene: TRBV7-8; abundance: .; CDR3nt: TGTGCCAGCAGCCGTACAGGGTTGGTAGGTGGCTACACCTTC; CDR3aa: CASSRTGLVGGYTF
d_gene: .; j_gene: TRBJ2-1; v_gene: TRBV6-5; abundance: few; CDR3nt: TGTGCCAGCAGTTACTCGGAACAGCCTTACAATGAGCAGTTCTTC; CDR3aa: CASSYSEQPYNEQFF
d_gene: .; j_gene: TRBJ1-1; v_gene: TRBV18; abundance: .; CDR3nt: TGTGCCAGCTCACGTGCCAGGGAGAACACTGAAGCTTTCTTT; CDR3aa: CASSRARENTEAFF
d_gene: .; j_gene: TRBJ2-7; v_gene: TRBV27; abundance: .; CDR3nt: TGTGCCAGCAGTGATGTTGGAGGCCCGTACGAGCAGTACTTC; CDR3aa: CASSDVGGPYEQYF
d_gene: .; j_gene: TRBJ2-1; v_gene: TRBV14; abundance: .; CDR3nt: TGTGCCAGCAGCCAATCCCCCCTTGAGCAGTTCTTC; CDR3aa: CASSQSPLEQFF
d_gene: .; j_gene: TRBJ1-1; v_gene: TRBV19; abundance: .; CDR3nt: TGTGCCAGTACCGACAGGCTTCTCACTGAAGCTTTCTTT; CDR3aa: CASTDRLLTEAFF
d_gene: .; j_gene: TRBJ1-1; v_gene: TRBV5-1; abundance: .; CDR3nt: TGCGCCAGCAGCTTGGACATTGCTTCTGAAGCTTTCTTT; CDR3aa: CASSLDIASEAFF
d_gene: .; j_gene: TRBJ2-7; v_gene: TRBV28; abundance: few; CDR3nt: TGTGCCAGCAGTGTTGGGGGCTCTTTATACGAGCAGTACTTC; CDR3aa: CASSVGGSLYEQYF
d_gene: TRBD2; j_gene: TRBJ2-1; v_gene: TRBV28; abundance: .; CDR3nt: TGTGCCAGCAGTTTAGATTTGAGCGGGAGTTTCAGTCAGTTCTTC; CDR3aa: CASSLDLSGSFSQFF
d_gene: TRBD1; j_gene: TRBJ1-5; v_gene: TRBV19; abundance: once; CDR3nt: TGTGCCACCACCGGGACAGGGGAAATCCGCCAGCCCCAGCATTTT; CDR3aa: CATTGTGEIRQPQHF
d_gene: .; j_gene: TRBJ1-3; v_gene: TRBV3-1/TRBV3-2; abundance: .; CDR3nt: TGTGCCAGCAGCCGCCACGGTAACACCATATATTTT; CDR3aa: CASSRHGNTIYF
d_gene: .; j_gene: TRBJ2-1; v_gene: TRBV5-5; abundance: once; CDR3nt: TGTGCCAGCAGCTTGAACGGGAAGCAGTTCTTC; CDR3aa: CASSLNGKQFF
d_gene: .; j_gene: TRBJ1-2; v_gene: TRBV28; abundance: .; CDR3nt: TGTGCCAGCGTCTTAGGGGGACGGATTTATGGCTACACCTTC; CDR3aa: CASVLGGRIYGYTF
d_gene: TRBD1; j_gene: TRBJ1-3; v_gene: TRBV5-1; abundance: .; CDR3nt: TGCGCCAGCAGCCGGGACAGTGACACCATATATTTT; CDR3aa: CASSRDSDTIYF
d_gene: TRBD1; j_gene: TRBJ2-2; v_gene: TRBV6-6; abundance: .; CDR3nt: TGTGCCAGCAGTACCACCGGACAGGGTAACACCGGGGAGCTGTTTTTT; CDR3aa: CASSTTGQGNTGELFF
d_gene: TRBD1; j_gene: TRBJ2-5; v_gene: TRBV27; abundance: .; CDR3nt: TGTGCCAGCAGTTTACAGCCCAAGTGGGACAGGGGGACCTGGACCCAGTACTTC; CDR3aa: CASSLQPKWDRGTWTQYF
d_gene: .; j_gene: TRBJ2-7; v_gene: TRBV2; abundance: few; CDR3nt: TGTGCCAGCATTGACAGGAGGGTCGGCTACGAGCAGTACTTC; CDR3aa: CASIDRRVGYEQYF
d_gene: .; j_gene: TRBJ2-7; v_gene: TRBV3-1/TRBV3-2; abundance: .; CDR3nt: TGTGCCAGCAGCCAAGGAGGGGTCGGCGGGGACGAGCAGTACTTC; CDR3aa: CASSQGGVGGDEQYF
d_gene: TRBD1; j_gene: TRBJ1-6; v_gene: TRBV5-5; abundance: .; CDR3nt: TGTGCCAGCAGCAGGATCTCGACAGGGAGTTCCCTCCACTTT; CDR3aa: CASSRISTGSSLHF
d_gene: TRBD1; j_gene: TRBJ1-6; v_gene: TRBV18; abundance: .; CDR3nt: TGTGCCAGCTCGCAAAACCCAGGGGGCGCAAATTCACCCCTCCACTTT; CDR3aa: CASSQNPGGANSPLHF
d_gene: TRBD2; j_gene: TRBJ2-1; v_gene: TRBV5-4; abundance: .; CDR3nt: TGTGCCAGCAGCCGCGCTAGCGGGGGGAAGAACAATGAGCAGTTCTTC; CDR3aa: CASSRASGGKNNEQFF
d_gene: TRBD2; j_gene: TRBJ2-1; v_gene: TRBV30; abundance: .; CDR3nt: TGTGCCTGGAAGCGGGAGGGAGCTCCCACTGAGCAGTTCTTC; CDR3aa: CAWKREGAPTEQFF
d_gene: .; j_gene: TRBJ1-4; v_gene: TRBV28; abundance: .; CDR3nt: TGTGCCAGCAGTCCCCTTCGAGGGCGGGATGAAAAACTGTTTTTT; CDR3aa: CASSPLRGRDEKLFF
d_gene: TRBD1; j_gene: TRBJ2-1; v_gene: TRBV11-1; abundance: .; CDR3nt: TGTGCCAGCAGCTTCGACAGGGAAACCTACAATGAGCAGTTCTTC; CDR3aa: CASSFDRETYNEQFF
d_gene: .; j_gene: TRBJ1-2; v_gene: TRBV6-5; abundance: .; CDR3nt: TGTGCCAGCAGCGGTGCAATTCACTATGGCTACACCTTC; CDR3aa: CASSGAIHYGYTF
d_gene: TRBD1; j_gene: TRBJ1-6; v_gene: TRBV2; abundance: few; CDR3nt: TGTGCCAGCAGTGAGGACAGGGCTTATTCGCCCCTCCACTTT; CDR3aa: CASSEDRAYSPLHF
d_gene: TRBD2; j_gene: TRBJ2-3; v_gene: TRBV7-2; abundance: .; CDR3nt: TGTGCCAGCAGCTCATCACTACTAGCGGGAGGCACAGATACGCAGTATTTT; CDR3aa: CASSSSLLAGGTDTQYF
d_gene: .; j_gene: TRBJ2-2; v_gene: TRBV28; abundance: few; CDR3nt: TGTGCCAGCAGTTTATGGCAGACAGTCACCAGGGAGCTGTTTTTT; CDR3aa: CASSLWQTVTRELFF
d_gene: .; j_gene: TRBJ1-1; v_gene: TRBV7-2; abundance: .; CDR3nt: TGTGCCAGCAGCTTCAGACAGGCCTCTTTTATCACTGAAGCTTTCTTT; CDR3aa: CASSFRQASFITEAFF
d_gene: .; j_gene: TRBJ2-1; v_gene: TRBV11-1; abundance: once; CDR3nt: TGTGCCAGCAGCTCGAGGAGGGGGCAGGTCAATGAGCAGTTCTTC; CDR3aa: CASSSRRGQVNEQFF
d_gene: TRBD1; j_gene: TRBJ2-1; v_gene: TRBV9; abundance: .; CDR3nt: TGTGCCAGCAGCGATCTGGTTGGGACAGGGAAGTGGTCTGACTCCTACAATGAGCAGTTCTTC; CDR3aa: CASSDLVGTGKWSDSYNEQFF
d_gene: TRBD2; j_gene: TRBJ2-1; v_gene: TRBV7-3; abundance: .; CDR3nt: TGTGCCAGCAGCTTCTCCGCGGGGGGTGGCTATGAGCAGTTCTTC; CDR3aa: CASSFSAGGGYEQFF
d_gene: .; j_gene: TRBJ1-1; v_gene: TRBV6-6; abundance: once; CDR3nt: TGTGCCAGCAGTATTTCGTCAGGCACTGAAGCTTTCTTT; CDR3aa: CASSISSGTEAFF
d_gene: TRBD1; j_gene: TRBJ2-7; v_gene: TRBV7-9; abundance: .; CDR3nt: TGTGCCAGCAGCTTAGGGAGGGACAGGGGGTCCTACGAGCAGTACTTC; CDR3aa: CASSLGRDRGSYEQYF
d_gene: TRBD2; j_gene: TRBJ2-3; v_gene: TRBV9; abundance: .; CDR3nt: TGTGCCAGCAGCCGAACTCCGGGACTAGCGGGGGGGACCCGGGGCACAGATACGCAGTATTTT; CDR3aa: CASSRTPGLAGGTRGTDTQYF
d_gene: .; j_gene: TRBJ1-1; v_gene: TRBV7-9; abundance: .; CDR3nt: TGTGCCAGCACCATAGAGCAGGGCAGACGCGGGGACACTGAAGCTTTCTTT; CDR3aa: CASTIEQGRRGDTEAFF
d_gene: .; j_gene: TRBJ1-3; v_gene: TRBV19; abundance: .; CDR3nt: TGTGCCAGTACGAGGGACTCTGGAAACACCATATATTTT; CDR3aa: CASTRDSGNTIYF
d_gene: .; j_gene: TRBJ2-2; v_gene: TRBV15; abundance: .; CDR3nt: TGTGCCACCAGCAGAGATTTGGGTAGAAGCGCCGGGGAGCTGTTTTTT; CDR3aa: CATSRDLGRSAGELFF
d_gene: .; j_gene: TRBJ1-3; v_gene: TRBV5-4; abundance: .; CDR3nt: TGTGCCAGCAGCTTTGGGGGGAGGGGCTCTGGAAACACCATATATTTT; CDR3aa: CASSFGGRGSGNTIYF
d_gene: TRBD2; j_gene: TRBJ2-5; v_gene: TRBV2; abundance: .; CDR3nt: TGTGCCAGCAGTCAAGGACTAGCGGGGCAGTCTGAGACCCAGTACTTC; CDR3aa: CASSQGLAGQSETQYF
d_gene: .; j_gene: TRBJ2-5; v_gene: TRBV5-6; abundance: .; CDR3nt: TGTGCCAGCAGCCCCCTTCATGAGTCGACCCAGTACTTC; CDR3aa: CASSPLHESTQYF
d_gene: TRBD2; j_gene: TRBJ2-3; v_gene: TRBV7-2; abundance: .; CDR3nt: TGTGCCAGCAGCCTGACTAGCGGAGGGCCAGATACGCAGTATTTT; CDR3aa: CASSLTSGGPDTQYF
d_gene: .; j_gene: TRBJ1-2; v_gene: TRBV6-5; abundance: few; CDR3nt: TGTGCCAGCAGTTATCACCCGAACCGGGCTAACTATGGCTACACCTTC; CDR3aa: CASSYHPNRANYGYTF
d_gene: .; j_gene: TRBJ1-5; v_gene: TRBV11-2; abundance: .; CDR3nt: TGTGCCAGCAGCTTAGGACAGTACAATCAGCCCCAGCATTTT; CDR3aa: CASSLGQYNQPQHF
d_gene: .; j_gene: TRBJ2-7; v_gene: TRBV6-6; abundance: .; CDR3nt: TGTGCCAGCATGGTCCCGCAGGGGACCTACGAGCAGTACTTC; CDR3aa: CASMVPQGTYEQYF
d_gene: .; j_gene: TRBJ2-7; v_gene: TRBV9; abundance: .; CDR3nt: TGTGCCAGCAGCGTAGTCCCAAACTACGAGCAGTACTTC; CDR3aa: CASSVVPNYEQYF
d_gene: .; j_gene: TRBJ1-4; v_gene: TRBV5-4; abundance: .; CDR3nt: TGTGCCAGCAGCTTCAGGGCTGATGAAAAACTGTTTTTT; CDR3aa: CASSFRADEKLFF
d_gene: TRBD1; j_gene: TRBJ1-6; v_gene: TRBV28; abundance: .; CDR3nt: TGTGCCAGCAGTTTACCAAAGGGACGACAGGGGGCTTCGGATTCACCCCTCCACTTT; CDR3aa: CASSLPKGRQGASDSPLHF
d_gene: .; j_gene: TRBJ1-3; v_gene: TRBV19; abundance: .; CDR3nt: TGTGCCACAACAAGGGGAGGCTCTGGAAACACCATATATTTT; CDR3aa: CATTRGGSGNTIYF
d_gene: .; j_gene: TRBJ1-3; v_gene: TRBV28; abundance: .; CDR3nt: TGTGCCAGCAGTCCGGGGGGGGCTGGAAACACCATATATTTT; CDR3aa: CASSPGGAGNTIYF